This TCR beta chain was observed in a study of shared clonotypes between healthy human individuals. On the study more broadly: With ages of 18 to 49, the donors were two women and three men. General study points: Estimated richness values were generally larger in naive subsets than in memory subsets. What limited the represented genetic and exposure-history diversity was the small number of donors.

Comments on this clone: What it recognizes is unknown. Mismatch with germline at one junction end may stem from a read error.

This CDR3 is built from 15 residues. Germline V gene sequence: CDR1 SGHDT, CDR2 YYEEEE. Here immunoSEQ multiplex PCR was the method, and the copy in TCRdb shows in-frame clones only, minus some. The repertoire holds roughly 1,800,000 clones, with over 85% as singletons. Only CD45RO-negative cells positively selected for CCR7 counted as naive CD8 cells, so terminally differentiated effector memory CD45RA+ cells were excluded. The clonotype was recovered from a man between 18 and 29 years old in good health. Sequencing was performed on naive CD8+ T cells sorted from blood. V gene TRBV5-6 combines with J gene TRBJ1-5; D call uncertain. The CDR3 region is CVSSLGRAGNQPQHF. The DNA for the CDR3 is TGTGTCAGCAGCTTGGGGAGGGCCGGCAATCAGCCCCAGCATTTT.